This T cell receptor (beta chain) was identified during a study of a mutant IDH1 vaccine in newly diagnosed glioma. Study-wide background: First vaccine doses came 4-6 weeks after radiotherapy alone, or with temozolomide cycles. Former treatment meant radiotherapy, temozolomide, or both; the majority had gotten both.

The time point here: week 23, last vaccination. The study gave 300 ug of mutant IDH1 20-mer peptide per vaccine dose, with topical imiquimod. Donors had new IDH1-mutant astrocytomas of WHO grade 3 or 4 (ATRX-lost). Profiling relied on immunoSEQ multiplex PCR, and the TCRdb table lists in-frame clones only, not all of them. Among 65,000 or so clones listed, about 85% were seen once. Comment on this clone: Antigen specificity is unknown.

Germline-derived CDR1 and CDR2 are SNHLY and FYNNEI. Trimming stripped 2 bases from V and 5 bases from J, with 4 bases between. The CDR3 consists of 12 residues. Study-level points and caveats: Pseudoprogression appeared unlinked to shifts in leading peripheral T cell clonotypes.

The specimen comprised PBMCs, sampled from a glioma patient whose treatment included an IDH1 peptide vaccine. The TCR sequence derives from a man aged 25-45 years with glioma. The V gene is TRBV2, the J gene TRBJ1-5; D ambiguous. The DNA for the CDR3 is TGTGCCAGCAGTGAATGGTATCAGCCCCAGCATTTT. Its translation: CASSEWYQPQHF.